This is a list of T cell receptor beta chains from one sample in a study of blood T cells in healthy people across ages. TCRdb re-analysed the 5' RACE reads in MiXCR, keeping a single row per CDR3 protein. The table lists hundreds of thousands of distinct CDR3 sequences, around half of them singletons. Input material: blood. These receptors were obtained from a woman aged 55-75 years in good health. Both conserved end residues are part of each CDR3. The D gene is left open where the match is weak. Clone size, where shown, is once, few, many, or a class for clones that have expanded.

TRBV7-2,TRBJ2-4,many,.,TGTGCCAGCAGCTTACAGGGGCGGTGGGACATTCAGTACTTC,CASSLQGRWDIQYF
TRBV28,TRBJ1-1,.,TRBD1,TGTGCCAGCACCACCCAGGACAGGGGTGGTTTCTTT,CASTTQDRGGFF
TRBV4-3,TRBJ2-1,.,TRBD1,TGCGCCAGCAGTAAAGGGACAGAAAACTACAATGAGCAGTTCTTC,CASSKGTENYNEQFF
TRBV25-1,TRBJ2-5,few,TRBD1,TGTGCCAGCAGTGACCTGGGACAGGGGAAGAGGGAGACCCAGTACTTC,CASSDLGQGKRETQYF
TRBV13,TRBJ2-7,.,.,TGTGCCAGCAGCCCGGCGGGAAGGCGGTACGAGCAGTACTTC,CASSPAGRRYEQYF
TRBV29-1,TRBJ2-7,.,.,TGCAGCGTTGGGGGGTGGGACAGTCACCTACGGGCTAGCGGGGAGCAGTACTTC,CSVGGWDSHLRASGEQYF
TRBV9,TRBJ2-2,.,TRBD1,TGTGCCAGCAGCGTAGACCCGGGACAGGGCCCCGGGGAGCTGTTTTTT,CASSVDPGQGPGELFF
TRBV18,TRBJ2-7,few,TRBD1,TGTGCCAGCTCAACCGACAGGGGCGAGCAGTACTTC,CASSTDRGEQYF
TRBV20-1,TRBJ1-5,.,.,TGCAGTGCTAGACGCCCCGGGGGGGCTCAGCCCCAGCATTTT,CSARRPGGAQPQHF
TRBV27,TRBJ1-2,few,.,TGTGCCAGCAGTTTCAGTGATTCCCTCTATGGCTACACCTTC,CASSFSDSLYGYTF
TRBV27,TRBJ2-7,.,.,TGTGCCAGCAGGCCCCTCTACGGACGTACGGTCTCCTACGAGCAGTACTTC,CASRPLYGRTVSYEQYF
TRBV6-5,TRBJ1-1,once,.,TGTGCCAGCAGGAAACCAGGGGCCCTTGAAGCTTTCTTT,CASRKPGALEAFF
TRBV6-6,TRBJ2-7,once,.,TGTGCCAGCAAACCCGACACGGGCTCCTACGAGCAGTACTTC,CASKPDTGSYEQYF
TRBV7-2,TRBJ2-4,few,TRBD2,TGTGCCAGCAGCCATGGGACTAGCGGGAGTGTTAGGGACATTCAGTACTTC,CASSHGTSGSVRDIQYF
TRBV7-2,TRBJ2-1,few,.,TGTGCCAGCAGCTTAGGGGCGGCCCCAGCCTACAATGAGCAGTTCTTC,CASSLGAAPAYNEQFF
TRBV20-1,TRBJ2-3,once,.,TGCAGTGCTAGAGGCGACGGCCCAGATACGCAGTATTTT,CSARGDGPDTQYF
TRBV5-1,TRBJ1-5,.,TRBD1,TGCGCCAGCAGCCCCCGGACAGGGCGGAATCAGCCCCAGCATTTT,CASSPRTGRNQPQHF
TRBV7-2,TRBJ2-7,.,TRBD1,TGTGCCAGCAGCCGGGACAGGGGGTACTCCTACGAGCAGTACTTC,CASSRDRGYSYEQYF
TRBV27,TRBJ2-3,.,TRBD2,TGTGCCAGCAGTTTATTCACTAGCGGGGCCACAGATACGCAGTATTTT,CASSLFTSGATDTQYF
TRBV10-3,TRBJ1-5,.,TRBD1,TGTGCCATCGGCGGGGACAGGGAGCAGCCCCGGCATTTT,CAIGGDREQPRHF
TRBV7-2,TRBJ2-4,.,TRBD1,TGTGCCAGCAGCCTAGGACAGGGGGCCGAAAACATTCAGTACTTC,CASSLGQGAENIQYF
TRBV11-2,TRBJ2-5,.,.,TGTGCCAGCAGCTTTGACCCAAATCGCCCCTATGAGCAGTACTTC,CASSFDPNRPYEQYF
TRBV2,TRBJ2-5,few,TRBD1,TGTGCCAGCAGTGAAAGGGGACAGGGAGGCCAAGAGACCCAGTACTTC,CASSERGQGGQETQYF
TRBV15,TRBJ2-7,.,.,TGTGCCACCAGCAGAGGGACCGCAAGAAGCTCCTACGAGCAGTACTTC,CATSRGTARSSYEQYF
TRBV7-9,TRBJ2-7,.,.,TGTGCCAGCAGCTTAGCGCAGACCTACTCCTACGAGCAGTACTTC,CASSLAQTYSYEQYF
TRBV7-8,TRBJ2-7,.,TRBD1,TGTGCCAGCAGCTTGGACAGGGAAGTCTACGAGCAGTACTTC,CASSLDREVYEQYF
TRBV7-8,TRBJ1-2,few,.,TGTGCCAGCAGCCCTTCTCCAGGACTGAACTATGGCTACACCTTC,CASSPSPGLNYGYTF
TRBV25-1,TRBJ1-6,.,.,TGTGCCAGCAAAGGGAGTCTTTATAATTCACCCCTCCACTTT,CASKGSLYNSPLHF
TRBV7-2,TRBJ2-5,few,.,TGTGCCAGCAGCTTAAGCGCAGCCCAAGAGACCCAGTACTTC,CASSLSAAQETQYF
TRBV29-1,TRBJ1-5,few,TRBD1,TGCAGCGTTGGGACAGGGACATTTAATCAGCCCCAGCATTTT,CSVGTGTFNQPQHF
TRBV5-6,TRBJ1-2,few,.,TGTGCCAGCAGCACTTATGAAGTTAACTATGGCTACACCTTC,CASSTYEVNYGYTF
TRBV12-3/TRBV12-4,TRBJ2-5,once,.,TGTGCCGGCTCAGAGGCTTCGGGCCCGACAAAAGAGACCCAGTACTTC,CAGSEASGPTKETQYF
TRBV7-2,TRBJ2-7,many,.,TGTGCCAGCAGCCCAGACTACTACGAGCAGTACTTC,CASSPDYYEQYF
TRBV20-1,TRBJ2-1,.,TRBD2,TGCAGTGCTAAAAACCTTGGGGGGACTAGCGGTTACAATGAGCAGTTCTTC,CSAKNLGGTSGYNEQFF
TRBV20-1,TRBJ2-7,.,.,TGCAGTGCTAGTTCGACAGGTTCCTACGAGCAGTACTTC,CSASSTGSYEQYF
TRBV7-9,TRBJ2-1,few,TRBD2,TGTGCCAGCAGCTTAAGCGGGAGTCACAATGAGCAGTTCTTC,CASSLSGSHNEQFF
TRBV3-1,TRBJ1-2,.,TRBD1,TGTGCCAGCAGCCAAGAAAGTCATCGGGACAGGGATTTGGGCTACACCTTC,CASSQESHRDRDLGYTF
TRBV10-3,TRBJ2-1,.,TRBD2,TGTGCCATCAGTGAGGGGACTAGCGGGAGGGCGGGTGAGCAGTTCTTC,CAISEGTSGRAGEQFF
TRBV20-1,TRBJ2-3,once,TRBD2,TGCAGTGCTAGACTAGCGGGAACCACAGATACGCAGTATTTT,CSARLAGTTDTQYF
TRBV4-1,TRBJ2-1,.,TRBD2,TGCGCCACCATTATTAGGACTAGCGGGAAATCAAATAATGAGCAGTTCTTC,CATIIRTSGKSNNEQFF